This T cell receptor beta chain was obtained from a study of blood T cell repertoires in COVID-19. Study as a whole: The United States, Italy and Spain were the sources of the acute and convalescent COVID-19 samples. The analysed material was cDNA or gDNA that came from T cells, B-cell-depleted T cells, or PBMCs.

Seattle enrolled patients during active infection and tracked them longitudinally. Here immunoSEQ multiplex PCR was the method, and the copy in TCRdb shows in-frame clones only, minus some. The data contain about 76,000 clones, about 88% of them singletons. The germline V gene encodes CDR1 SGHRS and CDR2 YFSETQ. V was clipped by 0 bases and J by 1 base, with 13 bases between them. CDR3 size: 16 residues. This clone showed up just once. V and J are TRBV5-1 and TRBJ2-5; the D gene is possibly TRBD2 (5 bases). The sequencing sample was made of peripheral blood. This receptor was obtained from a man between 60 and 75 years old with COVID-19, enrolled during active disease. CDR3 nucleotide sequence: TGCGCCAGCAGCTTGGTGGCTACAGCGGCCCAAGAGACCCAGTACTTC. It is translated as CASSLVATAAQETQYF. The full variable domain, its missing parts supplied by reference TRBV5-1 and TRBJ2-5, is KAGVTQTPRYLIKTRGQQVTLSCSPISGHRSVSWYQQTPGQGLQFLFEYFSETQRNKGNFPGRFSGRQFSNSRSEMNVSTLELGDSALYLCASSLVATAAQETQYFGPGTRLLVL.